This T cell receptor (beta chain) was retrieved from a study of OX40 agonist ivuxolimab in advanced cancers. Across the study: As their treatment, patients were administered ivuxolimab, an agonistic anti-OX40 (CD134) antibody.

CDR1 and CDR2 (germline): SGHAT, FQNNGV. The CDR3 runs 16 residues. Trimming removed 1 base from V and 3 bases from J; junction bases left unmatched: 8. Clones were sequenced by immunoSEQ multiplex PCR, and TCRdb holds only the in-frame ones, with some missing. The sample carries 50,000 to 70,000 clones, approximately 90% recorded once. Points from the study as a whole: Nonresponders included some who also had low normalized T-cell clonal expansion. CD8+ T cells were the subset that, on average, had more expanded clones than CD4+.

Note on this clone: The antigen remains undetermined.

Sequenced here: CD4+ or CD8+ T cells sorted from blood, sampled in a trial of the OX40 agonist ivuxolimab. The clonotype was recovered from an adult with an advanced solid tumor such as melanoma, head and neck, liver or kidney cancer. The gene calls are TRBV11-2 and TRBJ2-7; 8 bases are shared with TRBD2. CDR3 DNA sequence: TGTGCCAGCAGCTTAGGCACAGCGGGAGCCAACTACGAGCAGTACTTC. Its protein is CASSLGTAGANYEQYF.